A single sample is the source of the 29 T cell receptor beta chains below, sequenced in a study of blood T cell repertoires in COVID-19. Sequencing used immunoSEQ multiplex PCR; TCRdb keeps in-frame clones, though not all of them. The table shows tens of thousands of clones, with around 85% occurring only once. The sequencing sample was made of peripheral blood. All receptors derive from a human donor in a cohort sampled during active COVID-19.

The V call is TRBV30, the J call TRBJ1-1; 7 bases line up with TRBD1. The J segment lost 5 bases and the V segment lost 1 base, leaving 4 bases of the junction unmatched. Germline CDR1 reads GTSNPN; CDR2 reads SVGIG (reference sequence). The CDR3 sequence is 13 residues long. The CDR3 DNA follows: TGTGCCTGGAGTGCGGCCAGGGGGACTGAAGCTTTCTTT. Translating gives CAWSAARGTEAFF.

This chain joins TRBV30 and TRBJ2-1; D is ambiguous. Looked up from germline, CDR1 is GTSNPN and CDR2 is SVGIG (reference sequence). The CDR3 extends over 12 amino acids. V dropped 5 bases and J dropped 4 bases, with 9 bases sitting between them. CDR3 in amino acids: CAWGSTYNEQFF. The CDR3 DNA reads as TGTGCCTGGGGTAGCACTTACAATGAGCAGTTCTTC. Using reference TRBV30 and TRBJ2-1 for the parts outside the CDR3, the full variable domain is SQTIHQWPATLVQPVGSPLSLECTVEGTSNPNLYWYRQAAGRGLQLLFYSVGIGQISSEVPQNLSASRPQDRQFILSSKKLLLSDSGFYLCAWGSTYNEQFFGPGTRLTVL.

This chain joins TRBV5-1 and TRBJ2-5, with D tentatively TRBD1 (6 bases). From germline, CDR1 is SGHRS and CDR2 YFSETQ. The CDR3 spans 16 residues. Trimming took 4 bases from V and 3 from J, leaving 19 bases between them. CDR3 sequence: CASSGGTGQLEETQYF. The DNA of the CDR3 is TGCGCCAGCAGCGGGGGTACCGGACAGCTAGAAGAGACCCAGTACTTC.

This rearrangement joins TRBV12-5 to TRBJ2-1, with D unclear. The germline gives CDR1 LGHNT, CDR2 FRNRAP. The CDR3 extends over 11 amino acids. Trimming shortened V by 3 bases and J by 7 bases, and 4 bases separated the two germline ends. The CDR3 sequence is CASGFRNEQFF. The CDR3 DNA is TGTGCTAGTGGTTTTAGAAATGAGCAGTTCTTC. Using reference TRBV12-5 and TRBJ2-1 for the parts outside the CDR3, the full variable domain is DARVTQTPRHKVTEMGQEVTMRCQPILGHNTVFWYRQTMMQGLELLAYFRNRAPLDDSGMPKDRFSAEMPDATLATLKIQPSEPRDSAVYFCASGFRNEQFFGPGTRLTVL.

The chain links TRBV7-2 to TRBJ2-3, with D perhaps TRBD2 (5 bases). Trimming shortened V by 5 bases and J by 1 base, and 10 bases separated the two germline ends. From germline, CDR1 is SGHTA and CDR2 FQGNSA. This CDR3 comprises 14 residues. CDR3 sequence: CASSRWRGTDTQYF. The CDR3 DNA reads as TGTGCCAGCAGCAGATGGCGGGGCACAGATACGCAGTATTTT.

This clone was observed once. This chain uses TRBV7-2 with TRBJ2-7, with a possible D match to TRBD1 (5 bases). Trimming stripped 0 bases from V and 0 bases from J, with 12 bases between. Germline V CDR1 and CDR2: SGHTA, FQGNSA. There are 16 residues in the CDR3. Here the CDR3 reads CASSLAGRAFSYEQYF. DNA for the CDR3: TGTGCCAGCAGCTTAGCGGGCAGGGCCTTCTCCTACGAGCAGTACTTC.

This rearrangement joins TRBV19 to TRBJ1-1; D is perhaps TRBD1 (5 bases). The CDR3 is 14 amino acids. The germline V gene has CDR1 LNHDA and CDR2 SQIVND (reference sequence). V lost 1 base and J 4 bases, leaving 10 bases between the germline ends. The CDR3 loop reads CASSIGGGGTEAFF. Here the CDR3 DNA reads TGTGCCAGTAGTATAGGCGGGGGTGGCACTGAAGCTTTCTTT.

V usage is TRBV3-1 (or the pseudogene TRBV3-2) and J usage is TRBJ2-1; 7 bases match TRBD2. The CDR3 loop spans 16 amino acids. Germline loops: CDR1 LGHDT, CDR2 YNNKEL (reference sequence). The V and J ends lost 1 base and 7 bases, in that order; junction bases with no gene match: 10. The CDR3 DNA reads TGTGCCAGCAGCCAAGGGGTAGCGGGCCGAGGTAATGAGCAGTTCTTC. Amino acid sequence: CASSQGVAGRGNEQFF.

V and J are TRBV7-9 and TRBJ2-7; weak D call: TRBD2 (6 bases). Trimming stripped 2 bases from V and 5 bases from J, with 19 bases between. The CDR3 extends over 16 amino acids. CDR1 is SEHNR and CDR2 is FQNEAQ in the germline V gene (reference sequence). CDR3 in amino acids: CASSLSGGMVRNEQYF. CDR3 bases: TGTGCCAGCAGCTTATCCGGCGGGATGGTTCGGAACGAGCAGTACTTC.

The rearrangement links TRBV6-1 to TRBJ1-1; a weak D match, TRBD1 (6 bases). Germline V gene sequence: CDR1 MNHNS, CDR2 SASEGT. CDR3 length: 16 residues. V dropped 1 base and J dropped 4 bases, with 16 bases sitting between them. CDR3: CASSEVGEGGSTEAFF. CDR3 DNA: TGTGCCAGCAGTGAAGTGGGGGAGGGGGGGAGCACTGAAGCTTTCTTT.

The chain is built from TRBV6-5 and TRBJ2-1; D unclear. This CDR3 contains 11 residues. Trimming left V 6 bases short and J 10 bases short, with 10 bases between. Germline-derived CDR1 and CDR2 are MNHEY and SVGAGI. The CDR3 loop is CASSSFLEQFF. The CDR3 DNA follows: TGTGCCAGCAGCTCCTTCTTAGAGCAGTTCTTC.

This clone is labeled medium-sized. V gene TRBV4-1 combines with J gene TRBJ2-6, with D unresolved. Germline V CDR1 and CDR2: MGHRA, YSYEKL. The CDR3 totals 14 residues. Trimming stripped 4 bases from V and 8 bases from J, with 12 bases between. The CDR3 sequence: CASSPRVGSNVLTF. In DNA, the CDR3 is TGCGCCAGCAGCCCCAGAGTGGGCTCCAACGTCCTGACTTTC.

This chain connects TRBV12-3 or TRBV12-4 to TRBJ2-7, with D possibly being TRBD2 (5 bases). Trimming removed 3 bases at V and 4 bases at J, with 10 bases between. The CDR3 is made up of 13 amino acids. DNA of the CDR3: TGTGCCAGCAGTTTGGAGGTTTTATACGAGCAGTACTTC. Translation gives CASSLEVLYEQYF.

The V and J genes are TRBV12-5 and TRBJ2-7; 8 bases agree with TRBD1. CDR3 length: 15 residues. Germline-derived CDR1 and CDR2 are LGHNT and FRNRAP. The trim removed 4 bases at V and 5 bases at J, leaving 10 bases unmatched. This CDR3 is CASGWAGGSAHEQYF. The CDR3 DNA follows: TGTGCTAGTGGTTGGGCAGGGGGCTCCGCCCACGAGCAGTACTTC.

This clone came up once. CDR3 DNA: TGTGCCAGCAGTCCAAGGACAGGGGGCAGGGCTTTCTTT. Translating it yields CASSPRTGGRAFF. The J gene is TRBJ1-1, the V gene TRBV12-3 or TRBV12-4, with TRBD1 matching over 11 bases. The CDR3 loop spans 13 amino acids. The J segment lost 11 bases and the V segment lost 5 bases, leaving 7 bases of the junction unmatched.

The chain links TRBV6-5 to TRBJ1-1; D ambiguous. This CDR3 has 15 residues. The V gene's germline CDR1 is MNHEY and CDR2 SVGAGI. V shed 2 bases and J shed 5 bases, with 15 bases lying between them. The CDR3 DNA reads as TGTGCCAGCAGTTACCCCTCGGGGATACGGACTGAAGCTTTCTTT. Amino acid sequence: CASSYPSGIRTEAFF.

The chain couples TRBV28 to TRBJ2-1; no reliable D call. Trimming removed 6 bases at V and 0 bases at J, with 18 bases between. The CDR3 totals 17 residues. CDR1 MDHEN and CDR2 SYDVKM come from the germline V gene. The CDR3 region is CASSKFSLPSSYNEQFF. CDR3 in DNA: TGTGCCAGCAGCAAGTTTTCCCTTCCCAGCTCCTACAATGAGCAGTTCTTC.

The chain joins TRBV6-2 or TRBV6-3 to TRBJ1-2, with TRBD1 as a possible D gene (6 bases). Trimming took 4 bases from V and 4 from J, leaving 16 bases between them. Germline V lookup: CDR1 MNHEY, CDR2 SVGEGT. CDR3 size: 15 residues. The CDR3 is CASSWTAGGPYGYTF. The CDR3 DNA follows: TGTGCCAGCAGTTGGACAGCGGGAGGACCCTATGGCTACACCTTC.

The V gene is TRBV18, the J gene TRBJ2-5; D uncertain. V lost 3 bases and J 4 bases, leaving 9 bases between the germline ends. The CDR3 is 13 residues long. Germline CDR1 reads KGHSH; CDR2 reads LQKENI. Written as DNA, the CDR3 is TGTGCCAGCTCACCGAGGCAGTCAGAGACCCAGTACTTC. This gives the protein CASSPRQSETQYF.

The chain uses TRBV11-2 and TRBJ2-3, with unresolved D. The ends were cut back, 5 bases at V and 4 bases at J, with 19 bases in the middle. The CDR3 covers 16 residues. The germline V gene has CDR1 SGHAT and CDR2 FQNNGV. As DNA, the CDR3 is TGTGCCAGCAGCCCGCGGCGAGCCCTCCATCCAGATACGCAGTATTTT. It yields the protein CASSPRRALHPDTQYF.

The sample holds one count of this clone. CDR3 protein: CASSLAGVETQYF. Here the CDR3 DNA reads TGTGCCAGCAGCTTAGCCGGGGTAGAGACCCAGTACTTC. The chain links TRBV5-4 to TRBJ2-5, with D perhaps TRBD2 (5 bases). From germline, CDR1 is SGHNT and CDR2 YYREEE (reference sequence). CDR3 length: 13 amino acids. The V gene lost 2 bases and the J gene lost 4 bases, with 9 bases spanning the gap.

The V and J genes are TRBV11-1 and TRBJ2-2; D is perhaps TRBD1 (6 bases). The CDR3 loop spans 13 amino acids. Germline assignment: CDR1 SGHAT and CDR2 FQDESV (reference sequence). V lost 1 base and J 6 bases, leaving 6 bases between the germline ends. CDR3 residues: CASSLGQAGELFF. The CDR3 coding sequence is TGTGCCAGCAGCTTAGGACAGGCCGGGGAGCTGTTTTTT.

This chain connects TRBV28 to TRBJ2-4, with 9 bases aligning to TRBD2. V was clipped by 2 bases and J by 7 bases; unmatched bases: 9. CDR1 and CDR2 (germline): MDHEN, SYDVKM. This CDR3 region has 16 residues. The chain's CDR3 is CASSLQAGGPGNIQYF. In DNA, the CDR3 is TGTGCCAGCAGTTTACAGGCGGGAGGGCCAGGGAACATTCAGTACTTC. The full variable domain, rest sourced from reference TRBV28 and TRBJ2-4, is DVKVTQSSRYLVKRTGEKVFLECVQDMDHENMFWYRQDPGLGLRLIYFSYDVKMKEKGDIPEGYSVSREKKERFSLILESASTNQTSMYLCASSLQAGGPGNIQYFGAGTRLSVL.

The CDR3 spells CASSSSQATGELFF. DNA for the CDR3: TGTGCCAGTAGTTCGAGCCAAGCCACCGGGGAGCTGTTTTTT. This chain links TRBV19 with TRBJ2-2; D gene unclear. The CDR3 length is 14 residues. With 5 bases removed from V and 4 bases from J, the gap between germline ends came to 11 bases. The germline V gene encodes CDR1 LNHDA and CDR2 SQIVND (reference sequence).

In this sample, this clone turned up once. The gene calls are TRBV29-1 and TRBJ2-3, with 8 nucleotides matching TRBD2. This CDR3 contains 12 residues. The V gene's germline CDR1 is SQVTM and CDR2 ANQGSEA. CDR3 bases: TGCACCGCCTCGATCCCAGCGGGGGTGCAGTATTTT. Its translation is CTASIPAGVQYF.

This chain joins TRBV7-6 and TRBJ2-1; possibly TRBD2 for D (5 bases). Trimming took off 0 bases at V and 5 bases at J, with 5 bases between the two ends. This CDR3 spans 13 amino acids. CDR1 is SGHVS and CDR2 is FNYEAQ in the germline V gene. The CDR3 DNA sequence: TGTGCCAGCAGCTTAGCGAGGGACAATGAGCAGTTCTTC. It yields the protein CASSLARDNEQFF.

J is TRBJ1-2 and V is TRBV7-2; D uncertain. This CDR3 is built from 14 residues. Trimming left V 1 base short and J 8 bases short, with 14 bases between. CDR1 and CDR2 (germline): SGHTA, FQGNSA. CDR3 protein: CASSLVYGARGYTF. The CDR3, as DNA: TGTGCCAGCAGCTTAGTATACGGTGCGCGAGGCTACACCTTC.

This clone was observed a single time. This chain uses TRBV6-5 with TRBJ1-3; a possible D gene is TRBD1 (6 bases). CDR1 is MNHEY, CDR2 SVGAGI, per germline. V was cut by 1 base and J by 5 bases, with 12 bases left in between. The CDR3 loop spans 15 amino acids. In nucleotides, the CDR3 is TGTGCCAGCAGTTACTGGGCCCAGGGGCGAAACACCATATATTTT. It is translated as CASSYWAQGRNTIYF.

The genes are TRBV2 and TRBJ2-7; TRBD2 matches at 7 bases. Germline V gives CDR1 SNHLY, CDR2 FYNNEI. This CDR3 is built from 15 residues. V shed 1 base, J shed 0 bases, and the junction held 3 bases outside the gene matches. The CDR3 spells CASSEGQRGSYEQYF. CDR3 coding DNA: TGTGCCAGCAGTGAAGGCCAGCGGGGCTCCTACGAGCAGTACTTC.